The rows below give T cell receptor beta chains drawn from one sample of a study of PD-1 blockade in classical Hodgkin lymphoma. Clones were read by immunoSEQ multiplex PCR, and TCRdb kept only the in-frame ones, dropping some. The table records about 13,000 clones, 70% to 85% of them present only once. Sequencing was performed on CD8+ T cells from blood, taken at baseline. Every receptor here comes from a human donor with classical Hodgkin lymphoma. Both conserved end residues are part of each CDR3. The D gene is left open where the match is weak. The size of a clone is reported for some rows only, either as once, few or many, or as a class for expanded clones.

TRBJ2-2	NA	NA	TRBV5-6	TGTGCCAGCAGGGCGACCGGGGAGCTGTTTTTT	CASRATGELFF
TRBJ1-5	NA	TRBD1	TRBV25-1	TGTGCCAGCAGTCCCGGACAGGGGATTTGGCAGCCCCAGCATTTT	CASSPGQGIWQPQHF
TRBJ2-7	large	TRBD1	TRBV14	TGTGCCAGCAGCCAAGACACGGGACAGGAGATAGGGCAGTACTTC	CASSQDTGQEIGQYF
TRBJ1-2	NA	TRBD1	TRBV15	TGTGCCACCAGCAGCGCGATAGGGGGCCATGGCTACACCTTC	CATSSAIGGHGYTF
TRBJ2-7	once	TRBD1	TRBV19	TGTGCCAGTAGTCCAGGACAGGGGAAGTGGTACGAGCAGTACTTC	CASSPGQGKWYEQYF
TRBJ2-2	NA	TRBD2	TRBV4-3	TGCGCCAGCAGCCAAGATTGGGTAGCGGGGGGAAGTGGCGGGGAGCTGTTTTTT	CASSQDWVAGGSGGELFF
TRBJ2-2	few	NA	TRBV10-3	TGTGCCACCGAGCCGGGACTGGGCACCGGGGAGCTGTTTTTT	CATEPGLGTGELFF
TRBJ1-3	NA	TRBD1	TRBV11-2	TGTGCCAGCAGCTTATGGACAGGGGCTGGAAACACCATATATTTT	CASSLWTGAGNTIYF
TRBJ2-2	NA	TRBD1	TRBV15	TGTGCCACCAGCAGTCCCATAACCGGGACAGGGGCCGGGGAGCTGTTTTTT	CATSSPITGTGAGELFF
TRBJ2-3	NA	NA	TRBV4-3	TGCGCCAGCAGCCAAGGGACGCAGTACACTAGCACAGATACGCAGTATTTT	CASSQGTQYTSTDTQYF
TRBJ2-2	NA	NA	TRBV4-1	TGCGCCAGCAGCCAAGAGGAGGGGGTATACACCGGGGAGCTGTTTTTT	CASSQEEGVYTGELFF
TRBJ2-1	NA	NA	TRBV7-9	TGTGCCAGCAGCTTGACGGCGGACCTAGCGTTCTTC	CASSLTADLAFF
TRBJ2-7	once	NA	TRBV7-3	TGTGCCAGCAGCCCCCACGGACGGGAGATATCCTACGAGCAGTACTTC	CASSPHGREISYEQYF
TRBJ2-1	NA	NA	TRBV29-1	TGCAGCGTCGCATTAAGGGGGGGGCCCTACAATGAGCAGTTCTTC	CSVALRGGPYNEQFF
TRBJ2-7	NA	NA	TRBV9	TGTGCCAGCAGCGTAGCGGAAACCTACGAGCAGTACTTC	CASSVAETYEQYF
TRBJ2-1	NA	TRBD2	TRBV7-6	TGTGCCAGCAGCTTAGCCGGGGGGGCATCCAATGAGCAGTTCTTC	CASSLAGGASNEQFF
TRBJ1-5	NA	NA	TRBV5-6	TGTGCCAGCAGCTTCGGTGGAGTAAATAGCAATCAGCCCCAGCATTTT	CASSFGGVNSNQPQHF
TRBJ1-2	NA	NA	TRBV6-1	TGTGCCAGCAGTGAAGAGGTTTACAGGGAGGGCGGCTATGGCTACACCTTC	CASSEEVYREGGYGYTF
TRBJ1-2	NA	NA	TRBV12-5	TGTGCTAGTGGTTTGGTACCCCCGGGCCTCTACTCCTTC	CASGLVPPGLYSF
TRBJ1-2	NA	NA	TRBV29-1	TGCAGCGCCACATACGTGGGGCTATTATATGGCTACACTTTC	CSATYVGLLYGYTF
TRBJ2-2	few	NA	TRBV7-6	TGTGCCAGCCTCAGGGGCTACGACACCGGGGAGCTGTTTTTT	CASLRGYDTGELFF
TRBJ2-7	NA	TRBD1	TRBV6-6	TGTGCCAGCAGCCTTTTCCGGGACAGCCCCTACGAGCAGTACTTC	CASSLFRDSPYEQYF